This entry lists 21 T cell receptor beta chains sequenced from one sample in a study of blood T cells in healthy people across ages. It was with a sample-barcoded 5' primer and a J-beta primer mix that a second PCR of roughly 6 to 12 cycles was run. One entry per CDR3 protein results from TCRdb running MiXCR on the 5' RACE reads. Of about 600,000 distinct CDR3 sequences detected, 40% to 50% appear once; the ten largest clones hold about 26%. Material: blood. These receptors came from a man older than 75 in good health.

The V gene is TRBV20-1, the J gene TRBJ2-5; tentative D call: TRBD2 (7 bases). From germline, CDR1 is DFQATT and CDR2 SNEGSKA (reference sequence). The CDR3 extends over 17 amino acids. Trimming stripped 6 bases from V and 5 bases from J, with 28 bases between. CDR3 in DNA: TGCAGTGCCGGACAGCTTAGGTTTCGGCGGGAGAATGAGACCCAGTACTTC. Translation: CSAGQLRFRRENETQYF.

The chain links TRBV12-3 or TRBV12-4 to TRBJ2-7; D perhaps matches TRBD1 (6 bases). CDR3 length: 15 residues. The V and J ends lost 7 bases and 2 bases respectively, with 18 bases between them. The CDR3 region is CASTLGALETYEQYF. CDR3 DNA sequence: TGTGCCAGCACCCTGGGGGCTCTGGAGACCTACGAGCAGTACTTC.

This clonotype has just a few counts. V gene TRBV7-9 combines with J gene TRBJ1-2; tentatively, D is TRBD1 (5 bases). The CDR3 length is 13 residues. V was pared by 3 bases and J by 4 bases, with 9 bases between. The germline gives CDR1 SEHNR, CDR2 FQNEAQ (reference sequence). CDR3 DNA: TGTGCCAGCAGCTTGGCTCAGGGCTATGGCTACACCTTC. Its translation: CASSLAQGYGYTF. Using reference TRBV7-9 and TRBJ1-2 for the parts outside the CDR3, the full variable domain is DTGVSQNPRHKITKRGQNVTFRCDPISEHNRLYWYRQTLGQGPEFLTYFQNEAQLEKSRLLSDRFSAERPKGSFSTLEIQRTEQGDSAMYLCASSLAQGYGYTFGSGTRLTVV.

This clonotype showed up just a few times. This chain uses TRBV7-2 with TRBJ2-1; D unresolved. Trimming took 5 bases from V and 2 from J, leaving 16 bases between them. The CDR3 is 16 residues long. Germline CDR1 SGHTA, CDR2 FQGNSA. The chain's CDR3 is CASSAPLGLAYNEQFF. The CDR3 coding sequence is TGTGCCAGCAGCGCTCCCTTGGGGTTGGCCTACAATGAGCAGTTCTTC.

This sequence joins TRBV28 and TRBJ2-3; D call uncertain. The CDR3 is made up of 12 amino acids. Germline assignment: CDR1 MDHEN and CDR2 SYDVKM. The V gene lost 7 bases and the J gene lost 4 bases, with 9 bases spanning the gap. The CDR3 bases are TGTGCCAGCACCCGACTCGCAGATACGCAGTATTTT. Translating gives CASTRLADTQYF.

V and J are TRBV4-3 and TRBJ2-1, with 7 bases that match TRBD1. The CDR3 runs 16 residues. The germline V gene has CDR1 LGHNA and CDR2 YSLEER. Germline trimming cut 2 bases from V and 2 bases from J; bases unmatched to any gene: 6. The CDR3 is CASSQSVGTAYNEQFF. The CDR3 bases are TGCGCCAGCAGCCAATCCGTAGGGACAGCCTACAATGAGCAGTTCTTC.

The chain links TRBV15 to TRBJ2-1, with TRBD1 identical over 9 bases. Germline CDR1 is LNHNV and CDR2 is YYDKDF (reference sequence). The CDR3 has 18 residues. V shed 3 bases, J shed 3 bases, and the junction held 12 bases outside the gene matches. The CDR3 sequence: CATSSPNTGGISYNEQFF. The CDR3 DNA reads as TGTGCCACCAGCAGCCCCAATACAGGGGGCATAAGCTACAATGAGCAGTTCTTC.

This clonotype has only one observation. V is TRBV4-3 and J is TRBJ2-3; the D gene is possibly TRBD2 (5 bases). V was cut by 0 bases and J by 8 bases, with 12 bases left in between. CDR1 and CDR2 from the germline V gene are LGHNA and YSLEER. The CDR3 length is 14 residues. As DNA, the CDR3 is TGCGCCAGCAGCCAAGACCGAGGGCCCGGTACGCAGTATTTT. This sequence encodes CASSQDRGPGTQYF.

The J gene is TRBJ2-5, the V gene TRBV5-1; D could derive from TRBD1 or TRBD2 (5 bases each). The CDR3 has 16 amino acids. From germline, CDR1 is SGHRS and CDR2 YFSETQ. V lost 4 bases and J 0 bases, leaving 16 bases between the germline ends. The CDR3 bases are TGCGCCAGCAGCGTCCGGGACGGGTGGTACCAAGAGACCCAGTACTTC. This sequence encodes CASSVRDGWYQETQYF.

V is TRBV20-1 and J is TRBJ2-7; 10 bases align to TRBD1. CDR1 is DFQATT, CDR2 SNEGSKA, per germline (reference sequence). This CDR3 region has 15 residues. V lost 6 bases, J lost 1 base, and 9 bases stayed unmatched. The CDR3 here is CSALTGQGGSYEQYF. DNA for the CDR3: TGCAGTGCCCTAACCGGACAGGGGGGGTCCTACGAGCAGTACTTC.

This clonotype came up a few times. The chain carries TRBV20-1 and TRBJ1-1; 7 bases line up with TRBD1. Unmatched junction bases numbered 8, after V lost 3 bases and J lost 1 base. CDR1 and CDR2 (germline): DFQATT, SNEGSKA (reference sequence). The CDR3 runs 15 residues. CDR3: CSARRPGQPNTEAFF. In nucleotides, the CDR3 is TGCAGTGCTAGGAGACCGGGACAGCCGAACACTGAAGCTTTCTTT.

This clonotype showed up just a few times. V is TRBV7-3 and J is TRBJ2-1; the match to TRBD2 covers 7 bases. V gave up 5 bases and J gave up 7 bases; unmatched junction bases: 8. The CDR3 loop spans 14 amino acids. In germline, CDR1 is SGHTA, CDR2 FQGTGA. The DNA of the CDR3 is TGTGCCAGCAGCCTGGGAGGACTAGAAAATGAGCAGTTCTTC. Translation gives CASSLGGLENEQFF.

This clonotype has at least ten counts. The CDR3 loop reads CASSLRETQYF. In DNA, the CDR3 is TGTGCCAGCAGCCTCCGAGAGACCCAGTACTTC. J is TRBJ2-5 and V is TRBV12-3 or TRBV12-4; D uncertain. The ends were cut back, 6 bases at V and 4 bases at J, with 6 bases in the middle. This CDR3 comprises 11 residues.

J is TRBJ2-3 and V is TRBV20-1; TRBD2 matches 11 bases. The germline gives CDR1 DFQATT, CDR2 SNEGSKA (reference sequence). The CDR3 extends over 17 amino acids. The trim removed 5 bases at V and 0 bases at J, leaving 10 bases unmatched. The CDR3 is CSAEPGLAEMSTDTQYF. CDR3 in DNA: TGCAGTGCTGAGCCGGGACTAGCGGAAATGAGCACAGATACGCAGTATTTT.

Only a few counts were recorded for this clonotype. The gene calls are TRBV3-1 and TRBJ2-3; D possibly matches TRBD1 or TRBD2 (6 bases each). V gave up 4 bases and J gave up 0 bases, with 14 bases separating them. Germline V gene data show CDR1 as LGHDT and CDR2 as YNNKEL (reference sequence). The CDR3 contains 16 residues. CDR3 region: CASSLRLGGSTDTQYF. The DNA of the CDR3 is TGTGCCAGCAGCCTCCGACTAGGGGGAAGCACAGATACGCAGTATTTT.

Concerning this clonotype: This may come from a read error, since a much larger clone is one base off. The V and J genes are TRBV29-1 and TRBJ2-1, with D uncertain. Looked up from germline, CDR1 is SQVTM and CDR2 is ANQGSEA. The germline V and J ends were trimmed by 7 bases and 9 bases, with 10 bases remaining between them. This CDR3 region has 10 residues. The CDR3 nucleotides read TGCAGCGCCCACGACGCTGAGCAGTTCTTC. Translation: CSAHDAEQFF.

V gene TRBV6-2 or TRBV6-3 combines with J gene TRBJ2-1, with 13 bases fitting TRBD2. The ends lost 5 bases at V and 8 bases at J; junction bases unmatched: 15. The CDR3 spans 18 residues. The germline V gene has CDR1 MNHEY and CDR2 SVGEGT. Written as DNA, the CDR3 is TGTGCCAGCAGTACGAGGGGTGGACTAGCGGGAGAAGTTGATGAGCAGTTCTTC. Amino acid sequence: CASSTRGGLAGEVDEQFF.

This clonotype showed up just a few times. V is TRBV6-5 and J is TRBJ2-1; 7 nucleotides match TRBD2. V trimming: 0 bases; J trimming: 3 bases; junction bases outside the gene matches: 8. CDR1 MNHEY and CDR2 SVGAGI come from the germline V gene. The CDR3 loop spans 17 amino acids. The CDR3 is CASSYSRAGADYNEQFF. CDR3 coding DNA: TGTGCCAGCAGTTACTCGAGGGCGGGAGCGGACTACAATGAGCAGTTCTTC.

The chain has TRBV27 and TRBJ1-1; D unresolved. This CDR3 is built from 15 residues. V lost 2 bases and J lost 1, with 11 bases in between. Germline CDR1 and CDR2: MNHEY and SMNVEV (reference sequence). The chain's CDR3 is CASSLMPRENTEAFF. CDR3 coding DNA: TGTGCCAGCAGTTTAATGCCCCGTGAGAACACTGAAGCTTTCTTT.

V usage is TRBV7-2 and J usage is TRBJ2-1; D might be TRBD2 (5 bases). The end of the DNA aligns better with TRBJ2-7, so the J call may be wrong. CDR3 size: 15 residues. Germline V lookup: CDR1 SGHTA, CDR2 FQGNSA. CDR3 residues: CASSSGPGSYNEQYF. In DNA, the CDR3 is TGTGCCAGCAGCTCTGGTCCGGGGTCTTACAATGAGCAGTACTTC.

This chain links TRBV29-1 with TRBJ1-2, with TRBD1 identical over 7 bases. The CDR3 loop spans 15 amino acids. J was trimmed by 1 base and V by 2 bases; bases with no gene match: 7. Germline CDR1 reads SQVTM; CDR2 reads ANQGSEA. CDR3 region: CSVEKGQTINYGYTF. For the CDR3, the DNA is TGCAGCGTTGAAAAGGGACAGACCATTAACTATGGCTACACCTTC.